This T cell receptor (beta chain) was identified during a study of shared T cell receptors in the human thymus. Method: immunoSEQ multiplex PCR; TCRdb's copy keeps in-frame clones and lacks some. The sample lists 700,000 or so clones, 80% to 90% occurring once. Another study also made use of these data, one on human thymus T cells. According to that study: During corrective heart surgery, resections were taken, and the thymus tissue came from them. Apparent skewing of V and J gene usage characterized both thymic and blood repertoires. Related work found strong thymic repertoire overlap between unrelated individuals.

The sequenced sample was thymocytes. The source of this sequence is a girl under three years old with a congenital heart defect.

The CDR3 sequence is CASYPRPGLRGKNIQYF. The CDR3 DNA sequence: TGTGCCAGCTACCCGAGGCCGGGACTAAGAGGCAAAAACATTCAGTACTTC. The rearrangement uses TRBV2 and TRBJ2-4, with 7 bases aligning to TRBD2. The J segment lost 3 bases and the V segment lost 8 bases, leaving 16 bases of the junction unmatched. The CDR3 runs to 17 residues. Germline CDR1 and CDR2: SNHLY and FYNNEI.